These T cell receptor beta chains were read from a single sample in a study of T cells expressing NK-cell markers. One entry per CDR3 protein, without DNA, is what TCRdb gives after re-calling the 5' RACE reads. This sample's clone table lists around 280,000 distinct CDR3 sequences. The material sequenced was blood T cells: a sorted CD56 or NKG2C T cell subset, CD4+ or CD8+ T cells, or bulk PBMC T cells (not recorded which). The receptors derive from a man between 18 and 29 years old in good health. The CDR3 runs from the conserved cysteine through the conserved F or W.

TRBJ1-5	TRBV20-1	CSARGWQSNQPQHF
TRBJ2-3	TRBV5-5	CASYEQGAPDTQYF
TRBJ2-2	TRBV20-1	CSASNQNTGELFF
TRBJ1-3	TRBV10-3	CAISDFSGNTIYF
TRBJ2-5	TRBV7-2	CASSLGLAETQYF
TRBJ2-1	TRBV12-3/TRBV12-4	CASSMGTSRHHNEQFF
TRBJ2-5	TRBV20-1	CSSGLAIETQYF
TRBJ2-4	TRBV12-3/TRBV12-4	CASSTGQEIAKNIQYF
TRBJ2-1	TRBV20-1	CSEKGVHEQFF
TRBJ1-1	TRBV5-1	CASSVEPVGEAFF
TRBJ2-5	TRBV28	CASSLGGLAGAGIETQYF
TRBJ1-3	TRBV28	CASSLRMGTGNTIYF
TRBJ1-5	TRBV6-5	CASSYSPLVGNQGQPQHF
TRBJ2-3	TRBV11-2	CASSLDQGGSPDTQYF
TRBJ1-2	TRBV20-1	CSVPQVPTGGYTF
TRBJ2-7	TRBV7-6	CASSPGSGSYEQYF
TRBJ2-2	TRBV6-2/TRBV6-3	CASSRDYQWVGELFF
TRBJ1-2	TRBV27	CASSPTGAYGYTF
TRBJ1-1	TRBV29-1	CSVKQGVGTEAFF
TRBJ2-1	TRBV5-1	CASKPGLAPINEQFF
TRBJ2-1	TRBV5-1	CASSWAGTGFNEQFF
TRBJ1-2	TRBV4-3	CASSPHHDIGGYTF
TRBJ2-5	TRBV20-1	CSARESLGAGKETQYF
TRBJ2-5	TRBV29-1	CSVVTSGGGETQYF
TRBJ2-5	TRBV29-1	CSVDLAGHVQETQYF
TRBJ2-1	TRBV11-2	CASSSTILAGGPGEQFF
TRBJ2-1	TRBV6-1	CASGSSGRGSYNEQFF
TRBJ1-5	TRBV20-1	CSARGGRGLGQPQHF
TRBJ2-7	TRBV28	CATEPGPRTRQYF
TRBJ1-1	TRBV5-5	CASSLIEGPIEAFF
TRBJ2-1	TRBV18	CASSPKAGGPNEQFF
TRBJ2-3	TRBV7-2	CASSLMTSGRYPQYF
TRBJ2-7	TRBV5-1	CASSFSGTGFQSYEQYF
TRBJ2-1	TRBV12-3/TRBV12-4	CASGGMSQGSMQFF
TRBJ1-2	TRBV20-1	CSAPGPTRVANYGYTF
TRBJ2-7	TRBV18	CASSSGAQFYEQYF
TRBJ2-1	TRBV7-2	CASSLGGSGDNEQFF
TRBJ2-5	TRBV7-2	CASSELPGLASRQETQYF
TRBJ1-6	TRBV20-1	CSARTSVPGTHYNSPLHF
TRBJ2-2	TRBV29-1	CSVERGGERTGELFF
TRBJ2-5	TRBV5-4	CASRVEPEGSETQYF
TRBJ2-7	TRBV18	CASSPAHEQYF
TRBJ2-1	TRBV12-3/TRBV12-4	CASSLLAGSYNEQFF
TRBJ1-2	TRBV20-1	CSARGRTGGAYGYTF